This TCR beta chain was identified in a study of Ad26.COV2.S vaccination and SARS-CoV-2 variants. The treatment is: about 20 received Ad26.COV2.S at low or high dose, single or two shots; several received placebo; per-sample allocation not given. It was on day 63 after the first vaccine or placebo injection that samples were taken. Profiled with immunoSEQ multiplex PCR; TCRdb holds only in-frame clones, not every one. The repertoire includes over 400,000 clones, 80% to 95% of them detected once, and around 4.2% sits in the top ten. Germline lookup yields CDR1 WNHNN and CDR2 SYGVQD (reference sequence). The CDR3 covers 18 residues. Trimming took 2 bases from V and 3 from J; bases not matched to a gene: 12.

The chain is built from TRBV10-1 and TRBJ2-5, with 10 bases lining up with TRBD2. The TCR originated in a person aged 18-65 years who received the Ad26.COV2.S COVID-19 vaccine or a placebo. This specimen was peripheral blood, taken in a trial of Ad26.COV2.S vaccine versus placebo. The CDR3 DNA follows: TGCGCCAGCAGTGAGAGACTAGCGGGCCGAGGAGGAAAAGAGACCCAGTACTTC. It specifies CASSERLAGRGGKETQYF.